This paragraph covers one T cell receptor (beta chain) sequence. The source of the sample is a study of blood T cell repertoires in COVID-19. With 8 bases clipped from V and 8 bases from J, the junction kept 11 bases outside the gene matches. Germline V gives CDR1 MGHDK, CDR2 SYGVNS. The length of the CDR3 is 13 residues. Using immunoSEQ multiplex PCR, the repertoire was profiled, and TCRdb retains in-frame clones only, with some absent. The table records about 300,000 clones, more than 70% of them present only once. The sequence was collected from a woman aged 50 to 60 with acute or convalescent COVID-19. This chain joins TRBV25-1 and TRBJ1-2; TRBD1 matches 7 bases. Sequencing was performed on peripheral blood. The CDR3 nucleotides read TGTGCCAGCCAGGGGGGCATCGACGGCGGCTACACCTTC. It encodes CASQGGIDGGYTF.